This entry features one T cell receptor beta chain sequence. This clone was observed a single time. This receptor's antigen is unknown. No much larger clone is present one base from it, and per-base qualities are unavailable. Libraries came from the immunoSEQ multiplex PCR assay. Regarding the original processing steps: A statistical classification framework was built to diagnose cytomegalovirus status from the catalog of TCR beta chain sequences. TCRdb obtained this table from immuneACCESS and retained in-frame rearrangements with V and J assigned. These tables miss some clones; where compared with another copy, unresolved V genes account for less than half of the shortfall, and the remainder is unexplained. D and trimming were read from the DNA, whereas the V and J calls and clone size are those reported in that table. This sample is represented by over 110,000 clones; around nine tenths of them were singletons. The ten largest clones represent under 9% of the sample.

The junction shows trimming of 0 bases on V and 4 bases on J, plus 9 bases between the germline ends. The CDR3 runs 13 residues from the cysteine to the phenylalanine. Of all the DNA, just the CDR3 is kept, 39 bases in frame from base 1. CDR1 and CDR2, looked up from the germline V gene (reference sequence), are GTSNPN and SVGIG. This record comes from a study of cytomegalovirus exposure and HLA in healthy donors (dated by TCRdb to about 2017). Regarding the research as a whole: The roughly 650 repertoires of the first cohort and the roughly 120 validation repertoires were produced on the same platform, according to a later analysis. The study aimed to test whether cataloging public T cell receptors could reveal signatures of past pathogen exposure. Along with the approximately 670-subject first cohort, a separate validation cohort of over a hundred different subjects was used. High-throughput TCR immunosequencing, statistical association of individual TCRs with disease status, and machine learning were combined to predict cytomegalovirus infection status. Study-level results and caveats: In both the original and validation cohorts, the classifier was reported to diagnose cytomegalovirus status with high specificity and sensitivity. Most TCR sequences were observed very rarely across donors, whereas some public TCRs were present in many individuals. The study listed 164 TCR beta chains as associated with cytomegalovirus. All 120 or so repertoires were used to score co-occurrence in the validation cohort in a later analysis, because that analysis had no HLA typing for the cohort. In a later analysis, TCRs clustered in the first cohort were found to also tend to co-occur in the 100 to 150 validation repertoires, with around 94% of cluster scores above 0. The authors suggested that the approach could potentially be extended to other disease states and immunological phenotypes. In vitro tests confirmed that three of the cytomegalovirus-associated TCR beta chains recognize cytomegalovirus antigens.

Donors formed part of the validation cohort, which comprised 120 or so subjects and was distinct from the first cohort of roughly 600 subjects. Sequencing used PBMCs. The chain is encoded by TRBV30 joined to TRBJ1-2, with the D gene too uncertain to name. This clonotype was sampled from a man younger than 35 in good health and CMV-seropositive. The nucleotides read TGTGCCTGGAGTGTACGGTCCGGCTATGGCTACACCTTC. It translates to CAWSVRSGYGYTF.